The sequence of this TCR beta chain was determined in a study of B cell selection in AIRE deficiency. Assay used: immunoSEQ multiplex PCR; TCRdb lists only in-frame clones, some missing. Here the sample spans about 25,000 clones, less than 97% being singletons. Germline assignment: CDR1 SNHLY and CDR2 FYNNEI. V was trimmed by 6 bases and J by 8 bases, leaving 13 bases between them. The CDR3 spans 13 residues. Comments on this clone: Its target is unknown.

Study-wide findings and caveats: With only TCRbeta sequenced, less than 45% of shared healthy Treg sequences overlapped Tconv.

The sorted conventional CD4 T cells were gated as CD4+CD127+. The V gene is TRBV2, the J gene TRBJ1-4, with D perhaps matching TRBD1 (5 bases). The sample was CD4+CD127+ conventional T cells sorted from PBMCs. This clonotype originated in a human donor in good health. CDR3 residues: CASRVQTVEKLFF. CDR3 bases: TGTGCCAGCAGGGTCCAGACAGTCGAAAAACTGTTTTTT. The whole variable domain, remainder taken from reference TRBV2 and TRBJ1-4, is EPEVTQTPSHQVTQMGQEVILRCVPISNHLYFYWYRQILGQKVEFLVSFYNNEISEKSEIFDDQFSVERPDGSNFTLKIRSTKLEDSAMYFCASRVQTVEKLFFGSGTQLSVL.